The 18 T cell receptor beta chains below were found in one sample sequenced in a study of CD8+CD57+ T cells in acquired aplastic anemia. Profiles of TCR beta VDJ and CDR3 were generated from a genomic DNA template. TCRdb recomputed calls from the reads with MiXCR, one row per CDR3 protein. The data show around 50,000 distinct CDR3 sequences, around 73% seen once. Sequenced sample: sorted CD4+, CD8+, or CD8+CD57+ T cells (not recorded which) from PBMCs. These receptors came from a human donor in good health, serving as a control.

As to this clonotype: A junction end diverges from the germline sequence, so it may reflect a read error. The CDR3: CATSESTDSPLHF. The CDR3 DNA follows: TGTGCCACCAGTGAGTCTACGGATTCACCCCTCCACTTT. V and J are TRBV10-3 and TRBJ1-6; no reliable D call. CDR1 and CDR2 from the germline V gene are ENHRY and SYGVKD. This CDR3 has 13 amino acids.

The chain recombines TRBV29-1 with TRBJ1-2; a possible D gene is TRBD1 (6 bases). The germline V gene has CDR1 SQVTM and CDR2 ANQGSEA. Trimming cost V 6 bases and J 4 bases, with 15 bases left between them. The CDR3 totals 13 residues. The CDR3: CSVLTQGTYGYTF. The DNA for the CDR3 is TGCAGCGTCCTAACGCAGGGGACCTATGGCTACACCTTC. The full variable domain, in which reference TRBV29-1 and TRBJ1-2 provide the parts outside the CDR3, is SAVISQKPSRDICQRGTSLTIQCQVDSQVTMMFWYRQQPGQSLTLIATANQGSEATYESGFVIDKFPISRPNLTFSTLTVSNMSPEDSSIYLCSVLTQGTYGYTFGSGTRLTVV.

This chain links TRBV2 with TRBJ1-2; D remains unclear. CDR3 length: 14 amino acids. Germline V CDR1 and CDR2: SNHLY, FYNNEI. With 3 bases removed from V and 5 bases from J, the gap between germline ends came to 13 bases. CDR3 nucleotide sequence: TGTGCCAGCAGTGAGGCAGGAAGCGTATATGGCTACACCTTC. It yields the protein CASSEAGSVYGYTF.

J is TRBJ2-2 and V is TRBV2; D remains unclear. The germline gives CDR1 SNHLY, CDR2 FYNNEI. Trimming removed 10 bases at V and 4 bases at J, with 7 bases between. This CDR3 contains 11 residues. The CDR3 is CATLSTGELFF. The CDR3 coding sequence is TGTGCCACGCTGTCCACCGGGGAGCTGTTTTTT.

The rearrangement links TRBV7-8 to TRBJ2-3; D may be TRBD2 (5 bases). V dropped 0 bases and J dropped 5 bases, with 9 bases sitting between them. The CDR3 length is 14 residues. The germline gives CDR1 SGHVS, CDR2 FQNEAQ. CDR3 loop: CASSLAGVGDTQYF. In DNA form, the CDR3 reads TGTGCCAGCAGCTTAGCGGGAGTGGGAGATACGCAGTATTTT.

This clonotype was detected only once. The chain's CDR3 is CSARDLSGYEQYF. The CDR3 nucleotides read TGCAGTGCTAGAGATTTGTCCGGCTACGAGCAGTACTTC. The rearrangement links TRBV20-1 to TRBJ2-7; D is ambiguous. Trimming took off 0 bases at V and 3 bases at J, with 9 bases between the two ends. CDR3 size: 13 residues. Germline values: CDR1 DFQATT, CDR2 SNEGSKA (reference sequence).

This clonotype was counted between two and nine times. This chain links TRBV20-1 with TRBJ2-7; 7 bases fit TRBD1. The V gene end was trimmed by 2 bases and the J gene end by 5 bases; junction bases not matched to a gene: 9. From germline, CDR1 is DFQATT and CDR2 SNEGSKA (reference sequence). The CDR3 is 14 residues long. Here the CDR3 reads CSARPLQGPNEQYF. CDR3 bases: TGCAGTGCTAGACCGCTACAGGGGCCCAACGAGCAGTACTTC.

The J gene is TRBJ2-7, the V gene TRBV29-1; D is unresolved. CDR1 is SQVTM and CDR2 is ANQGSEA in the germline V gene. Between the trimmed V and J ends, which lost 4 bases and 0 bases, there was a span of 7 bases. This CDR3 is built from 12 residues. The CDR3 DNA sequence: TGCAGCGTTGTTTCTAACTCCTACGAGCAGTACTTC. It is translated as CSVVSNSYEQYF.

J is TRBJ1-6 and V is TRBV10-1; the D is unclear. V was clipped by 4 bases and J by 7 bases, with 8 bases between them. The CDR3 is 13 amino acids. The germline V gene encodes CDR1 WNHNN and CDR2 SYGVQD (reference sequence). The CDR3 loop is CASSAAKNSPLHF. Written as DNA, the CDR3 is TGCGCCAGCAGTGCCGCCAAGAATTCACCCCTCCACTTT.

This clonotype has ten or more counts. This rearrangement joins TRBV6-5 to TRBJ2-2; 9 bases fit TRBD1. V was clipped by 6 bases and J by 3 bases; unmatched bases: 2. This CDR3 contains 14 residues. In germline, CDR1 is MNHEY, CDR2 SVGAGI. CDR3 DNA sequence: TGTGCCAGCAGGGGACAGGGTGACACCGGGGAGCTGTTTTTT. Its translation: CASRGQGDTGELFF.

The V call is TRBV11-2, the J call TRBJ2-7; D not certain. V dropped 5 bases and J dropped 3 bases, with 11 bases sitting between them. CDR1 is SGHAT and CDR2 is FQNNGV in the germline V gene. The CDR3 is made up of 13 amino acids. CDR3 nucleotide sequence: TGTGCCAGCAGCCGGACGCAAGGCTACGAGCAGTACTTC. The encoded protein is CASSRTQGYEQYF.

The chain has TRBV19 and TRBJ2-1; weak D call: TRBD2 (6 bases). Trimming took off 5 bases at V and 0 bases at J, with 11 bases between the two ends. CDR3 length: 15 residues. CDR1 and CDR2 from the germline V gene are LNHDA and SQIVND (reference sequence). The CDR3 DNA is TGTGCCAGTAGTCCTGCGGGAACCTCCTACAATGAGCAGTTCTTC. Its translation: CASSPAGTSYNEQFF.

This clonotype has only a few counts. This chain links TRBV7-9 with TRBJ1-1; tentatively, D is TRBD1 (5 bases). The V end lost 5 bases, the J end lost 5 bases, and 9 bases lay between the germline ends. The CDR3 runs to 12 residues. Per germline, CDR1 SEHNR and CDR2 FQNEAQ (reference sequence). The chain's CDR3 is CASSPGRTEAFF. The CDR3 region has the DNA TGTGCCAGCAGCCCGGGGCGGACTGAAGCTTTCTTT.

In this sample, this clonotype turned up a few times. The chain has TRBV24-1 and TRBJ2-1; D gene uncertain. Trimming took 4 bases from V and 10 from J, leaving 10 bases between them. The CDR3 runs 12 residues. Per the germline V gene, CDR1 is KGHDR and CDR2 is SFDVKD. The CDR3, as DNA: TGTGCCACCAGTGACCCCTTGAAGGAGCAGTTCTTC. Translated, it gives CATSDPLKEQFF.

This sequence joins TRBV9 and TRBJ1-2; D call uncertain. Between the trimmed V and J ends, which lost 3 bases and 9 bases, there was a span of 12 bases. The CDR3 length is 12 residues. CDR1 SGDLS and CDR2 YYNGEE come from the germline V gene. CDR3 protein: CASSGDYGSYTF. The DNA of the CDR3 is TGTGCCAGCAGCGGAGATTATGGGAGCTACACCTTC. The complete variable domain, with remaining parts taken from reference TRBV9 and TRBJ1-2, reads DSGVTQTPKHLITATGQRVTLRCSPRSGDLSVYWYQQSLDQGLQFLIQYYNGEERAKGNILERFSAQQFPDLHSELNLSSLELGDSALYFCASSGDYGSYTFGSGTRLTVV.

The V call is TRBV7-9, the J call TRBJ2-7, with a tentative D call TRBD1 (5 bases). The CDR3 length is 14 residues. The V end lost 5 bases, the J end lost 5 bases, and 16 bases lay between the germline ends. Germline V lookup: CDR1 SEHNR, CDR2 FQNEAQ (reference sequence). The CDR3: CASSPQGWTDEQYF. CDR3 in DNA: TGTGCCAGCAGCCCCCAGGGTTGGACGGACGAGCAGTACTTC.

The sample holds one count of this clonotype. This sequence joins TRBV15 and TRBJ1-4; D remains unclear. This CDR3 spans 14 amino acids. Germline lookup yields CDR1 LNHNV and CDR2 YYDKDF (reference sequence). Trimming took 4 bases from V and 0 from J, leaving 6 bases between them. CDR3 residues: CATSIETTNEKLFF. DNA for the CDR3: TGTGCCACCAGCATCGAGACAACTAATGAAAAACTGTTTTTT.

Relative to its sample, this clonotype is medium-sized. This chain joins TRBV10-3 and TRBJ2-1; 8 bases are shared with TRBD1. Germline V gene lookup returns CDR1 ENHRY and CDR2 SYGVKD. This CDR3 contains 15 residues. The V gene end was trimmed by 10 bases and the J gene end by 6 bases; junction bases not matched to a gene: 14. For the CDR3, the DNA is TGTGCCAGTGGCTTTTCAGGGGGCTATGGCAATGAGCAGTTCTTC. Amino acid sequence: CASGFSGGYGNEQFF.